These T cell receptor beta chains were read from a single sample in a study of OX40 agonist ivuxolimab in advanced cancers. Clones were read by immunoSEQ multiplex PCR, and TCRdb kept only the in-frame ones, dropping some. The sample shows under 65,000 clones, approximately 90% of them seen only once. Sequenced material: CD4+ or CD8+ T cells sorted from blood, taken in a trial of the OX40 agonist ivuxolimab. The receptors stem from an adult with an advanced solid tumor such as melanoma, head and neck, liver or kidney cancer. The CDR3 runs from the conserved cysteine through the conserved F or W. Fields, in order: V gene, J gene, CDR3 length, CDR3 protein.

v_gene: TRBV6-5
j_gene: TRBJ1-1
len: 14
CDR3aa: CASRAFGTFTEAFF

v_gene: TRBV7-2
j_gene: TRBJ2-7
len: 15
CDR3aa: CASSFPAGGTYEQYF

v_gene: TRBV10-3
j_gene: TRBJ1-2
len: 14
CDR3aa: CAISAEQGSYGYTF

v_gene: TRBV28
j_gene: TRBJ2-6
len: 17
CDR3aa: CASSSQGARSGANVLTF

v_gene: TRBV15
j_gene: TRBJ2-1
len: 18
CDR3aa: CATSTPGGGRTAYNEQFF

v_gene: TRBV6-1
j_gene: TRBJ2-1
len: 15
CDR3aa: CASSEYPADRVEQFF

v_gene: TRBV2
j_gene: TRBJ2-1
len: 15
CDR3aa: CASSQQGGAYNEQFF

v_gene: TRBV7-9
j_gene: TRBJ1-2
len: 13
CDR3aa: CASSFHRGYGYTF

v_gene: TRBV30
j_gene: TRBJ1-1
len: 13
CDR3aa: CAWRGRSNTEAFF

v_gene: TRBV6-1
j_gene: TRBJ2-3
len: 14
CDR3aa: CASSSAGGPNTQYF

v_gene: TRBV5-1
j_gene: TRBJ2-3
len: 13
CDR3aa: CASSPDNPDTQYF

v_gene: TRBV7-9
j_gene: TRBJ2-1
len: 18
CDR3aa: CASSLRGAGGPSYNEQFF

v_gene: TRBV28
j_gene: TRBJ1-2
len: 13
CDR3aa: CATGTGGSSGYTF

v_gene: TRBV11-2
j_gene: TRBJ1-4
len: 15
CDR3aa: CASSLGQVTAYKLFF

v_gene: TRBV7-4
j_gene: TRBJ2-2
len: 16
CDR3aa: CASTQKRLLGTGELFF

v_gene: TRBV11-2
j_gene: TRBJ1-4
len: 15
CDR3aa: CASSKTGGQDEKLFF

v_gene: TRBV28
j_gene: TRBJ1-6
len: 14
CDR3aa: CASSPDSHNSPLHF

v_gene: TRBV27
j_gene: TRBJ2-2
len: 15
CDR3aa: CASMGLAVYTGELFF

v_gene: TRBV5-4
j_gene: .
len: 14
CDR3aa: CASSWGDRAYEQYF

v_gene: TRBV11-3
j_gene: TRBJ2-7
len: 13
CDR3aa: CASSTAWGDEQYF

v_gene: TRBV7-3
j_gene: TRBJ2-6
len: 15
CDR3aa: CASSRDPSGANVLTF

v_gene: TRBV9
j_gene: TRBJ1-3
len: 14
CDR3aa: CASSVGWDGNTIYF

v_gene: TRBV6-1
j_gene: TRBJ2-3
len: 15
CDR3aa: CASSEAWRGTDTQYF

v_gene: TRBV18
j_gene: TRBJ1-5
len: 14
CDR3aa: CASSPMTVNQPQHF

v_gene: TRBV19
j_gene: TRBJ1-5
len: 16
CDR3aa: CASRDIGALSNQPQHF

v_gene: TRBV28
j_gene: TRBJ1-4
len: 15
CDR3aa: CASSARGGAGEKLFF

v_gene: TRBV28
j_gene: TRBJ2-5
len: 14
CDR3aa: CASSPGGVRETQYF

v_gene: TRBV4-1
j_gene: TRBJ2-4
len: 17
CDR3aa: CASSQDSAVGAKNIQYF

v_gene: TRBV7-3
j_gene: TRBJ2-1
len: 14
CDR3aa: CASSPTGSYNEQFF

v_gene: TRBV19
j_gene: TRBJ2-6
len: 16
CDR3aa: CASSIGGASGANVLTF

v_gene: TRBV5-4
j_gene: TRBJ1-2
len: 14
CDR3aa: CASSLEERNYGYTF

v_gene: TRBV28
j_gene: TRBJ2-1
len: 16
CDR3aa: CASRRRTSGRNNEQFF

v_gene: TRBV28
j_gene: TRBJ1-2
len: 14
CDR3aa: CASRPTGGVYGYTF

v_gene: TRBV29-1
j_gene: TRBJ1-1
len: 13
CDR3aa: CSVEESGFQEAFF

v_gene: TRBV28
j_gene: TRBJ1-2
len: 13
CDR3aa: CASSPQGLGGYTF

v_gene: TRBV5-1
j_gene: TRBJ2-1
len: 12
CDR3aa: CASSLTQQAQFF

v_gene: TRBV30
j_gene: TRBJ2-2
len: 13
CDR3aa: CAWARTNTGELFF

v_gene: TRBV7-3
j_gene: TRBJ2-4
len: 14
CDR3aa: CASSMGQAGGIQYF

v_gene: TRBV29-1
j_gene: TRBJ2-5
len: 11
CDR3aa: CSVGVQETQYF

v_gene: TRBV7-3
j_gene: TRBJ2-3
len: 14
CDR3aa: CASSLSRSTDTQYF

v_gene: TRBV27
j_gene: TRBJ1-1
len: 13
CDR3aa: CASKNWENTEAFF